This T cell receptor (beta chain) was profiled in a study of T cells in Graves' hyperthyroidism and ophthalmopathy (dated by TCRdb to about 2019). Study-level background: Peripheral blood samples were taken at initial diagnosis, before any treatment was given. An independent validation cohort of 18 to 20 hyperthyroidism patients and approximately 17 patients who later progressed to ophthalmopathy tested prospective prediction of ophthalmopathy. The paper describes TCR Vbeta CDR3 sequencing of about 140 peripheral blood samples, made up of 43 ophthalmopathy patients, some 80 hyperthyroidism patients and 17 progressor patients. For training and testing, the 110 or so patients in the discovery cohort were randomly divided in a 7:3 ratio. After blood sampling, hyperthyroidism patients were treated with methimazole at a starting dose of 30 mg daily, and ophthalmopathy patients were treated with high-dose intravenous methylprednisolone. To identify distinguishing TCR V-J signatures, a discovery cohort of 100 patients was used, comprising some 43 with Graves' ophthalmopathy and approximately 58 with stable Graves' hyperthyroidism. In several Graves' hyperthyroidism patients, the study also compared T-cell repertoires from thyroid tissue with T-cell repertoires from blood.

A patient counted as having stable Graves' hyperthyroidism if no progression to ophthalmopathy occurred over 18 months of follow-up. Hyperthyroidism patients were aged 18 to 65 years and newly diagnosed, with disease duration of less than 2 months. Exclusion was applied to patients with uncontrolled infections, other autoimmune diseases, pregnancy or lactation. Diagnoses were based on clinical symptoms, serum thyroxine and TRAb, thyroid ultrasound and orbital computed tomography. PBMCs were isolated from approximately 10 ml of fresh peripheral blood by Ficoll-Paque density gradient centrifugation. Total RNA was extracted using Trizol reagent, and RNA quality was assessed on an Agilent 2100 Bioanalyzer. TCR beta CDR3 regions were amplified from RNA transcripts. A first-round RT-PCR of the TCR CDR3 used the HTBI primer set with the Qiagen OneStep RT-PCR kit. A second multiplex PCR round built the libraries, followed by size selection and purification. The libraries were sequenced on an Illumina HiSeq2000 using paired-end 100 bp reads. Per the source publication's procedure: SOAPnuke was used to process the raw data, removing reads that contained adapters or uncalled bases, had a mean Phred below 15, or lacked an exact match to the constant primer or identifier. COPE v1.2.5 was used to merge the high-quality paired reads, and each unique nucleotide sequence was defined as a clonotype. MiTCR v1.1 was used to align clonotypes to the IMGT TRBV, TRBD and TRBJ reference segments. Analysis was restricted to V-J combinations with a frequency above 0.0001, which covered approximately 99% of repertoires. The TCS score was defined as the ratio of F50 (clonal expansion) to E x V (chaos), calculated using BLOSUM62-based TCRdist between CDR3 peptides within each V-J. Welch's t-statistics and random forest reduced 450 to 600 V-J features to under 15, which were used in a naive Bayes classifier (R e1071). TCRdb handled the public reads itself, with Q25 trimming in fastp and clone calling in MiXCR, and kept productive beta chains. All rows with the same CDR3 protein become a single entry with the most common DNA and genes. The V and J calls, along with clone size, are taken from TCRdb and not from the paper's own processing. Present in this sample are more than 150,000 distinct CDR3 sequences, about 18% of which were seen just once. Clones ranked in the top ten supply roughly 30% of the sample.

Broad study findings and their caveats: Sample size was not statistically predetermined, and investigators were not blinded to group allocation. In cross-validation, a model built on a 13 V-J signature told ophthalmopathy apart from stable hyperthyroidism with approximately 90% sensitivity and about 81% specificity, and in testing the same model reached 80%/75%. During validation, the model predicted progression to ophthalmopathy a median of about 6.3 months ahead of onset, with more than 60% sensitivity and less than 85% specificity. Most expanded thyroid clonotypes (frequency above 0.001) were also found in blood, which suggests that blood repertoires may mirror thyroid immune responses.

With respect to this clonotype: Which antigen it targets is not known. No quality values exist for individual bases; no much larger clone is one base distant.

V is cut by 1 base and J by 3 bases, and the space between the germline ends is 15 bases. CDR1 and CDR2 are read off the germline V gene (reference sequence) as DFQATT and SNEGSKA. The CDR3 goes from the cysteine to the phenylalanine over 15 residues. Only CDR3 DNA remains: 45 bases, in frame from the first base. This clonotype was sampled from a woman between 45 and 65 years old with Graves' hyperthyroidism. The source material was blood. Recombination linked TRBV20-1 to TRBJ2-5; the D assignment is uncertain and may be TRBD1 or TRBD2, with 5 bases supporting each. The bases are TGCAGTGCTAGAGCCCCCGGGACGGAAAAAGAGACCCAGTACTTC. Its protein is CSARAPGTEKETQYF.